The subject of this entry is one TCR beta chain. No cognate antigen has been identified for it. Base qualities were left out, and no much larger clone turns up one base away. The entry originates in a study of blood T cell repertoires in COVID-19 (dated by TCRdb to about 2020). For context, the study as a whole: The collaborator samples originated in the United States, Italy and Spain and spanned the acute and convalescent phases of COVID-19. The prospective study material was composed of cDNA or gDNA derived from T cells, B-cell-depleted T cells, or PBMCs. The dataset comprised deeply sampled blood TCRbeta repertoires from subjects exposed to, actively infected with, or recovered from COVID-19. The repertoires were released in a freely available public database meant as a resource for research on the immune response to SARS-CoV-2. Samples came from the ongoing ImmuneRACE study (first 160 participants) plus 1,254 subjects from 6 global collaborators. A de-identified subject ID, COVID-19 status, age in years and sex were almost always included in the sample metadata. HLA class I and class II types, where available, came from metadata supplied by the sample provider rather than from assay-based typing.

Beyond this particular receptor, the publication reports: The quantity of clinical and demographic metadata differed by source and by participant and was supplied without curation.

TCRbeta CDR3 regions were amplified from genomic DNA by means of the immunoSEQ Assay, a bias-controlled multiplex PCR. The authors' analysis ran thus. Within the assay, amplification of reference gene primers was used to estimate how many nucleated cells each sample contained. Sequence reads were collapsed and filtered to measure the absolute abundance of every unique TCRbeta CDR3 rearrangement. For each sample, productive Simpson clonality was calculated as the square root of Simpson's diversity index over productive rearrangements. TCRdb stores this immuneACCESS table with in-frame sequences only. Part of the clones is absent; in the studies checked, under half of the shortfall reflects unresolved V genes, and no reason is known for the rest. The V and J calls and the clone size are those of that table, but D and trimming were determined from the DNA. The sample profile shows some 270,000 clones; about nine tenths of them were found once. 1.5% to 2% of the sample belongs to the ten largest clones.

Participants in the prospective study were enrolled through a virtual design, were aged 18 to 89 years, and lived in 24 United States geographic areas. In the prospective study, cohorts were assigned on the basis of participant-reported clinical history obtained from a screening survey and a study questionnaire. Recovered participants in ImmuneRACE Cohort 3 were defined as having two consecutive negative NP/OP PCR tests, clearance from a healthcare professional, or resolution of symptoms. Mobile phlebotomists in the prospective study collected whole blood, serum and a nasopharyngeal or oropharyngeal swab from every participant. Over a roughly 2-month period, participants in the prospective study had the option of providing additional blood draws and questionnaires. Before DNA extraction, blood samples from the prospective study were shipped at room temperature or frozen. As encoded in the germline V gene (reference sequence), CDR1 is LNHDA while CDR2 is SQIVND. V is trimmed back by 3 bases and J by 2 bases, and the junction contains 5 bases that no gene match accounts for. Spanning cysteine to phenylalanine, the CDR3 consists of 15 amino acids. The kept DNA is CDR3 alone, 45 bases in frame from the first base.

Recombination linked TRBV19 to TRBJ2-7; TRBD2 matches 9 bases in the middle. The source of this sequence is a woman between 40 and 55 years old who had recovered from COVID-19. Input material: PBMCs or T cells enriched from blood (not recorded which). The CDR3 protein is CASSIRASGTYEQYF. The DNA reads TGTGCCAGTAGTATTAGGGCTAGCGGGACCTACGAGCAGTACTTC. Full variable domain (CDR3 extended with the reference TRBV19 and TRBJ2-7 proteins): DGGITQSPKYLFRKEGQNVTLSCEQNLNHDAMYWYRQDPGQGLRLIYYSQIVNDFQKGDIAEGYSVSREKKESFPLTVTSAQKNPTAFYLCASSIRASGTYEQYFGPGTRLTVT.